Listed below are T cell receptor beta chains from one sample, sequenced in a study of blood T cell repertoires in COVID-19. The repertoire was sequenced with immunoSEQ multiplex PCR; TCRdb's copy has only in-frame clones and lacks some. This sample has approximately 34,000 clones, with 91% found just once. The sample comprised peripheral blood. All receptors derive from a man in his sixties with acute or convalescent COVID-19. The CDR3 runs from the conserved cysteine through the conserved F or W. D genes are given only for firm matches. Size tells how often a clone was seen (once, few, many) or the class of an expanded clone, and some rows leave it out.

14	.	TRBJ2-7	TRBV6-4	.	CASSVEGGSYEQYF	TGTGCCAGCAGTGTCGAGGGGGGGTCCTACGAGCAGTACTTC
15	.	TRBJ1-2	TRBV12-2	once	CASRGGKTGTGGYTF	TGTGCAAGTCGCGGGGGAAAGACAGGGACAGGTGGCTACACCTTC
14	TRBD1	TRBJ1-5	TRBV19	.	CASSIGDRNQPQHF	TGTGCCAGTAGTATCGGGGACAGAAATCAGCCCCAGCATTTT
15	TRBD1	TRBJ2-1	TRBV11-2	.	CASSVDRVGNNEQFF	TGTGCCAGCAGCGTAGACAGGGTGGGCAACAATGAGCAGTTCTTC
17	TRBD2	TRBJ2-2	TRBV27	.	CASSQIPPSGRPGELFF	TGTGCCAGCAGCCAAATCCCCCCTAGCGGGAGGCCCGGGGAGCTGTTTTTT
16	TRBD1	TRBJ2-3	TRBV5-6	.	CASSLQYRTGTDTQYF	TGTGCCAGCAGCTTGCAGTACCGGACAGGGACGGATACGCAGTATTTT
11	.	TRBJ1-2	TRBV7-6	.	CASSKGPGYTF	TGTGCCAGCAGCAAAGGCCCCGGGTACACCTTC
14	.	TRBJ1-1	TRBV4-2	.	CASSQVGRYTEAFF	TGTGCCAGCAGCCAAGTGGGGAGGTACACTGAAGCTTTCTTT
14	TRBD1	TRBJ1-5	TRBV5-8	.	CASPRGQSGQPQHF	TGTGCCAGCCCCAGGGGACAGTCGGGTCAGCCCCAGCATTTT
12	.	TRBJ1-1	TRBV10-3	.	CAASRGDTEAFF	TGTGCCGCCAGCCGCGGGGACACTGAAGCTTTCTTT
13	.	TRBJ2-7	TRBV30	.	CAWSPGLSYEQYF	TGTGCCTGGAGCCCGGGACTCTCCTACGAGCAGTACTTC
12	.	TRBJ2-2	TRBV12-3/TRBV12-4	few	CASSFDTGELFF	TGTGCCAGCAGTTTCGACACCGGGGAGCTGTTTTTT
15	TRBD2	TRBJ2-1	TRBV6-2/TRBV6-3	.	CASSYSAGVNNEQFF	TGTGCCAGCAGTTACTCTGCGGGAGTGAACAATGAGCAGTTCTTC
14	.	TRBJ2-2	TRBV21-1	.	CASRNRQGTGELFF	TGTGCCAGCCGCAACCGACAGGGCACCGGGGAGCTGTTTTTT
15	TRBD1	TRBJ2-3	TRBV7-9	once	CASSLLTGSTDTQYF	TGTGCCAGCAGCTTATTGACAGGGAGCACAGATACGCAGTATTTT
14	.	TRBJ1-6	TRBV6-6	.	CASKIQEFNSPLHF	TGTGCCAGCAAAATACAGGAATTTAATTCACCCCTCCACTTT
17	.	TRBJ1-5	TRBV12-5	.	CASGLFNLAGNNQPQHF	TGTGCTAGTGGTTTGTTCAACCTAGCCGGCAACAATCAGCCCCAGCATTTT
14	.	TRBJ2-2	TRBV27	.	CASSSWQNTGELFF	TGTGCCAGCTCTTCCTGGCAGAACACCGGGGAGCTGTTTTTT
16	TRBD2	TRBJ2-1	TRBV29-1	.	CSVSGLAGGRLNEQFF	TGCAGCGTCTCCGGACTAGCGGGAGGGCGATTGAATGAGCAGTTCTTC
14	TRBD1	TRBJ1-5	TRBV7-2	.	CASSLGTGGKPQHF	TGTGCCAGCAGCTTAGGGACAGGGGGCAAGCCCCAGCATTTT
18	TRBD2	TRBJ2-4	TRBV7-9	.	CASSSGLAGVRAKNIQYF	TGTGCCAGCAGCTCGGGACTAGCGGGAGTCCGGGCCAAAAACATTCAGTACTTC
15	.	TRBJ2-1	TRBV9	.	CASSVVASVYNEQFF	TGTGCCAGCAGCGTAGTGGCTAGCGTTTACAATGAGCAGTTCTTC
15	.	TRBJ1-4	TRBV6-5	.	CASSPRGLANEKLFF	TGTGCCAGCAGTCCTCGGGGATTAGCTAATGAAAAACTGTTTTTT
14	.	TRBJ1-2	TRBV7-8	.	CASSLARNREGYTF	TGTGCCAGCAGCTTAGCGAGGAACAGGGAGGGCTACACCTTC
13	TRBD2	TRBJ2-7	TRBV24-1	.	CATAGTLGGEQYF	TGTGCCACAGCGGGGACTCTCGGGGGAGAGCAGTACTTC
12	.	TRBJ2-2	TRBV2	.	CASGQRAGELFF	TGTGCCAGCGGACAAAGGGCGGGGGAGCTGTTTTTT
17	.	TRBJ2-2	TRBV7-3	.	CASSLSPAGLRGGELFF	TGTGCCAGCAGCTTATCCCCCGCGGGTCTCCGGGGCGGGGAGCTGTTTTTT
15	.	TRBJ1-3	TRBV13	.	CASSDGGGPGNTIYF	TGTGCCAGCAGCGACGGGGGAGGGCCTGGAAACACCATATATTTT
16	TRBD2	TRBJ2-2	TRBV13	.	CASSFRSGSNTGELFF	TGTGCCAGCAGCTTCCGTAGCGGGAGTAACACCGGGGAGCTGTTTTTT
15	.	TRBJ2-3	TRBV4-2	.	CASSQEDYNTDTQYF	TGTGCCAGCAGCCAAGAGGACTATAACACAGATACGCAGTATTTT
13	.	TRBJ2-2	TRBV24-1	.	CATSDLTGGELFF	TGTGCCACCAGTGATTTGACAGGGGGGGAGCTGTTTTTT
17	TRBD1	TRBJ1-2	TRBV4-2	.	CASSQEGPGGSAYGYTF	TGTGCCAGCAGCCAAGAGGGTCCAGGGGGCAGCGCCTATGGCTACACCTTC
16	.	TRBJ2-4	TRBV5-8	.	CASSLDLGVAKNIQYF	TGTGCCAGCAGCTTGGACCTGGGAGTAGCCAAAAACATTCAGTACTTC
15	.	TRBJ1-1	TRBV15	.	CATSRDPQGNNEAFF	TGTGCCACCAGCAGAGATCCCCAGGGGAATAATGAAGCTTTCTTT
15	TRBD2	TRBJ2-7	TRBV7-2	once	CASSPGLAGVYEQYF	TGTGCCAGCAGCCCTGGACTAGCGGGAGTCTACGAGCAGTACTTC
12	.	TRBJ2-5	TRBV30	.	CAWSVLGETQYF	TGTGCCTGGAGTGTACTAGGAGAGACCCAGTACTTC
13	.	TRBJ2-5	TRBV7-9	.	CASSLNRQETQYF	TGTGCCAGCAGCTTGAACAGACAAGAGACCCAGTACTTC
16	.	TRBJ1-4	TRBV7-2	few	CASSLGPTGENEKLFF	TGTGCCAGCAGCTTAGGCCCCACCGGAGAGAATGAAAAACTGTTTTTT
14	.	TRBJ2-6	TRBV4-3	.	CASSQAAGANVLTF	TGCGCCAGCAGCCAAGCGGCTGGGGCCAACGTCCTGACTTTC
15	.	TRBJ2-7	TRBV7-6	.	CASSLTELSSYEQYF	TGTGCCAGCAGCTTGACAGAATTAAGCTCCTACGAGCAGTACTTC
19	TRBD2	TRBJ2-1	TRBV6-2/TRBV6-3	.	CASSYLSSLAGGYGNEQFF	TGTGCCAGCAGTTACTTAAGTAGTCTAGCGGGAGGCTATGGGAATGAGCAGTTCTTC
16	TRBD2	TRBJ2-4	TRBV27	.	CASSPFYSGDKNIQYF	TGTGCCAGCAGTCCCTTCTATAGCGGGGACAAAAACATTCAGTACTTC
14	TRBD2	TRBJ2-2	TRBV9	.	CASSIRSGIGELFF	TGTGCCAGCAGCATCCGTAGCGGGATCGGGGAGCTGTTTTTT
16	TRBD1	TRBJ2-2	TRBV27	.	CASSLRTGGLTGELFF	TGTGCCAGCAGTCTCCGGACAGGGGGCCTAACCGGGGAGCTGTTTTTT
14	TRBD1	TRBJ2-7	TRBV18	.	CASSLRDRNYEQYF	TGTGCCAGCTCACTCCGGGACAGGAACTACGAGCAGTACTTC
16	.	TRBJ1-6	TRBV27	once	CASRHPQGGADSPLHF	TGTGCCAGCAGGCACCCTCAAGGGGGAGCGGATTCACCCCTCCACTTT
14	.	TRBJ2-7	TRBV19	.	CASSMGLPSYEQYF	TGTGCCAGTAGTATGGGCCTGCCTTCCTACGAGCAGTACTTC
19	.	TRBJ2-7	TRBV6-2/TRBV6-3	.	CASSSSPGLLAPRGYEQYF	TGTGCCAGCAGTTCCTCCCCGGGGCTTCTAGCGCCAAGGGGATACGAGCAGTACTTC
16	.	TRBJ2-2	TRBV6-5	.	CASSYSPRGAGGELFF	TGTGCCAGCAGTTACTCCCCCCGGGGGGCAGGCGGGGAGCTGTTTTTT
14	.	TRBJ1-6	TRBV6-6	.	CASSYSDNNSPLHF	TGTGCCAGCAGTTACTCGGACAATAATTCACCCCTCCACTTT